This T cell receptor beta chain was recovered during a study of blood T cell repertoires in COVID-19. TCRdb's table, derived via immunoSEQ multiplex PCR, lists solely in-frame clones and lacks some. The table records fewer than 350,000 clones, 75% to 90% of them present only once. J was trimmed by 5 bases and V by 6 bases; bases with no gene match: 11. Germline CDR1 SNHLY, CDR2 FYNNEI. This CDR3 comprises 15 residues. Individuals drawn from under 30 US areas were roughly 18 to 89 years old. This sequence joins TRBV2 and TRBJ2-5; TRBD2 matches 8 bases. The sequenced sample consisted of PBMCs or T cells enriched from blood (not recorded which). The receptor was derived from a woman between 25 and 40 years old with acute COVID-19. CDR3 amino acids: CASRPPGLGGETQYF. The CDR3 nucleotides are TGTGCCAGCAGACCTCCGGGACTAGGGGGGGAGACCCAGTACTTC. Supplemented by reference TRBV2 and TRBJ2-5, the full variable domain reads EPEVTQTPSHQVTQMGQEVILRCVPISNHLYFYWYRQILGQKVEFLVSFYNNEISEKSEIFDDQFSVERPDGSNFTLKIRSTKLEDSAMYFCASRPPGLGGETQYFGPGTRLLVL.